The 15 T cell receptor beta chains below were found in one sample sequenced in a study of monozygotic twins with cystic fibrosis. The data were produced by immunoSEQ multiplex PCR, yet TCRdb's version contains in-frame clones alone and is incomplete. Among about 35,000 clones listed, roughly 66% were seen once. The material sequenced was blood. The receptors were gathered from a girl under 18 with cystic fibrosis.

V is TRBV7-2 and J is TRBJ2-7; 13 positions match TRBD2. The J segment lost 3 bases and the V segment lost 5 bases, leaving 4 bases of the junction unmatched. The CDR3 consists of 15 residues. Germline-derived CDR1 and CDR2 are SGHTA and FQGNSA. In nucleotides, the CDR3 is TGTGCCAGCAGCGCCGGGACTAGCGGGATCTACGAGCAGTACTTC. Amino acid sequence: CASSAGTSGIYEQYF.

The chain carries TRBV9 and TRBJ2-1; 9 bases are a match to TRBD2. V lost 0 bases, J lost 7 bases, and 14 bases stayed unmatched. Germline V gives CDR1 SGDLS, CDR2 YYNGEE. This CDR3 has 18 residues. The chain's CDR3 is CASSVAGTAREGPNEQFF. CDR3 nucleotides: TGTGCCAGCAGCGTAGCTGGTACGGCGCGGGAGGGCCCGAATGAGCAGTTCTTC.

The J gene is TRBJ1-5, the V gene TRBV19, with 7 bases that match TRBD1. There are 15 residues in the CDR3. Germline V lookup: CDR1 LNHDA, CDR2 SQIVND (reference sequence). V lost 6 bases to trimming and J lost 0 bases; unmatched junction nucleotides: 5. The CDR3 spells CASRGGQYSNQPQHF. The CDR3 DNA sequence: TGTGCCAGTAGAGGGGGACAGTATAGCAATCAGCCCCAGCATTTT.

V usage is TRBV14 and J usage is TRBJ2-2, with TRBD2 matching over 11 bases. Germline V gene data show CDR1 as SGHDN and CDR2 as FVKESK. The CDR3 extends over 18 amino acids. V lost 7 bases, J lost 1 base, and 11 bases stayed unmatched. The CDR3 DNA is TGTGCCAGCACCCGTCTCACCGGGACTAGCGGGAACACCGGGGAGCTGTTTTTT. Translated, it gives CASTRLTGTSGNTGELFF.

The V call is TRBV4-1, the J call TRBJ2-3; no clear D. This CDR3 is built from 14 residues. The germline CDR1 and CDR2 sequences are MGHRA and YSYEKL. V was clipped by 1 base and J by 6 bases, with 11 bases between them. In DNA form, the CDR3 reads TGCGCCAGCAGCCAAGCCTCCCTCGGGGATACGCAGTATTTT. Encoded protein: CASSQASLGDTQYF.

The chain uses TRBV5-6 and TRBJ1-1; 7 bases agree with TRBD1. This CDR3 spans 15 amino acids. Germline CDR1 and CDR2: SGHDT and YYEEEE. V lost 3 bases to trimming and J lost 5 bases; unmatched junction nucleotides: 10. The DNA for the CDR3 is TGTGCCAGCAGCTATGTACAGGGGCGTGGAACTGAAGCTTTCTTT. Its translation: CASSYVQGRGTEAFF.

The V and J genes are TRBV2 and TRBJ1-5; 8 nucleotides agree with TRBD1. Germline trimming cut 6 bases from V and 5 bases from J; bases unmatched to any gene: 6. Germline V lookup: CDR1 SNHLY, CDR2 FYNNEI. The CDR3 is made up of 14 amino acids. The CDR3 region has the DNA TGTGCCAGCAGCGGACAGGGCCGACATCAGCCCCAGCATTTT. Amino acid sequence: CASSGQGRHQPQHF.

CDR3 coding DNA: TGTGCCAGCAGACCCGCGGGACAGGGATCCTACGAGCAGTACTTC. Amino acid sequence: CASRPAGQGSYEQYF. This chain uses TRBV6-5 with TRBJ2-7; 9 bases align to TRBD1. The germline V gene encodes CDR1 MNHEY and CDR2 SVGAGI. This CDR3 is 15 amino acids long. V lost 6 bases to trimming and J lost 1 base; unmatched junction nucleotides: 7.

V gene TRBV4-3 combines with J gene TRBJ1-1, with 8 bases aligning to TRBD1. From germline, CDR1 is LGHNA and CDR2 YSLEER. This CDR3 spans 16 amino acids. V lost 1 base, J lost 2 bases, and 6 bases stayed unmatched. CDR3 in amino acids: CASSQGHRGGNTEAFF. DNA for the CDR3: TGCGCCAGCAGCCAAGGGCACAGGGGGGGAAACACTGAAGCTTTCTTT.

The chain joins TRBV25-1 to TRBJ2-7; no clear D. Trimming pared 4 bases from V and 3 bases from J, leaving 10 bases between. This CDR3 has 13 amino acids. From germline, CDR1 is MGHDK and CDR2 SYGVNS. In nucleotides, the CDR3 is TGTGCCAGCAGTGGGAAAGGGCTCTACGAGCAGTACTTC. As protein: CASSGKGLYEQYF.

This chain links TRBV9 with TRBJ1-2; D ambiguous. Germline V gene lookup returns CDR1 SGDLS and CDR2 YYNGEE. The CDR3 is 13 amino acids. Trimming removed 4 bases from V and 2 bases from J, with 9 bases in between. DNA of the CDR3: TGTGCCAGCAGCTCCGGGAGAAACTATGGCTACACCTTC. The encoded protein is CASSSGRNYGYTF.

V usage is TRBV5-6 and J usage is TRBJ2-3; a possible D gene is TRBD2 (6 bases). The length of the CDR3 is 14 residues. CDR1 and CDR2 from the germline V gene are SGHDT and YYEEEE. V lost 2 bases and J lost 1, with 8 bases in between. Here the CDR3 reads CASSFPSGTDTQYF. As DNA, the CDR3 is TGTGCCAGCAGCTTTCCTAGCGGCACAGATACGCAGTATTTT.

This rearrangement joins TRBV25-1 to TRBJ2-6; D could derive from TRBD1 or TRBD2 (6 bases each). V dropped 5 bases and J dropped 0 bases, with 14 bases sitting between them. This CDR3 is 17 amino acids long. Germline CDR1 is MGHDK and CDR2 is SYGVNS. The CDR3 sequence is CASSPWGALSGANVLTF. In DNA form, the CDR3 reads TGTGCCAGCAGTCCGTGGGGGGCACTCTCTGGGGCCAACGTCCTGACTTTC.

The chain joins TRBV7-2 to TRBJ1-5; D is unresolved. The CDR3 spans 13 residues. Per germline, CDR1 SGHTA and CDR2 FQGNSA. V lost 5 bases, J lost 2 bases, and 7 bases lay in between. CDR3 bases: TGTGCCAGCAGCCCCTCACGCAATCAGCCCCAGCATTTT. Translating it yields CASSPSRNQPQHF.

The chain combines TRBV29-1 with TRBJ1-3; D gene uncertain. The CDR3 is 13 amino acids. Germline V gives CDR1 SQVTM, CDR2 ANQGSEA. V was cut by 6 bases and J by 0 bases, with 9 bases left in between. The CDR3 region is CSVVTLSGNTIYF. The CDR3 DNA sequence: TGCAGCGTCGTTACCCTCTCTGGAAACACCATATATTTT.